A single sample is the source of the 7 T cell receptor beta chains below, sequenced in a study of regulatory T cells in long-lasting Graves disease (dated by TCRdb to 2020 to 2023). Libraries were built with multiplex PCR. Sequencing took place on an Illumina HiSeq 4000. To build TCR beta libraries, CDR3 regions were amplified by Arm-PCR using iRepertoire HTBI primers. TCRdb passed the public sequencing reads through fastp at Q25 and MiXCR, retaining productive beta sequences. Every entry covers one CDR3 protein and lists the most common genes and DNA from its rows. A total of 500,000 to 800,000 distinct CDR3 sequences appear in this sample, approximately 29% of them only once. The ten most abundant clones make up 35% to 55% of the sample. The time point label, read with the paper, signifies: persistent/refractory GD, antithyroid drugs over 5 years with positive TRAb. For both TCR sequencing and RNA sequencing, RNA was extracted from PBMCs using TRIzol.

Sequences were derived from peripheral blood mononuclear cells (PBMCs), sampled when the disease was refractory, from a patient treated with antithyroid drugs. The origin of the receptors is a female donor with Graves disease.

A word on this clonotype: Being one base from a much bigger clone, this may be a read error. The chain couples TRBV28 to TRBJ2-5, with D unresolved. Germline V gene lookup returns CDR1 MDHEN and CDR2 SYDVKM. This CDR3 comprises 15 residues. This CDR3 reads CACSLSAWAEETQYF. The CDR3 nucleotides read TGTGCCTGCAGTTTATCTGCATGGGCCGAAGAGACCCAGTACTTC.

J is TRBJ2-7 and V is TRBV18, with D perhaps TRBD2 (6 bases). The V end was cut by 3 bases, the J end by 3 bases, with 18 bases between. CDR3 length: 16 residues. Germline V gene sequence: CDR1 KGHSH, CDR2 LQKENI. CDR3 in DNA: TGTGCCAGCTCACCGGTAGCCGGGAGTCCGCGCTACGAGCAGTACTTC. Translating it yields CASSPVAGSPRYEQYF.

This sequence joins TRBV6-1 and TRBJ2-5, with 9 bases lining up with TRBD2. V was pared by 2 bases and J by 2 bases, with 3 bases of the junction left unmatched. The CDR3 covers 15 residues. The germline gives CDR1 MNHNS, CDR2 SASEGT. The CDR3 is CASSEIAGVQETQYF. As DNA, the CDR3 is TGTGCCAGCAGTGAAATAGCGGGAGTGCAAGAGACCCAGTACTTC.

This clonotype was counted only a few times. The chain is built from TRBV13 and TRBJ2-7; unclear D gene. CDR1 and CDR2 (germline): PRHDT, FYEKMQ (reference sequence). The CDR3 loop spans 12 amino acids. Trimming removed 1 base at V and 6 bases at J, with 7 bases between. In DNA form, the CDR3 reads TGTGCCAGCAGCTTAGTTCCGGGCGAGCAGTACTTC. Translating it yields CASSLVPGEQYF.

The V call is TRBV28, the J call TRBJ1-4; D not resolved. The V end lost 6 bases, the J end lost 5 bases, and 7 bases lay between the germline ends. Germline V lookup: CDR1 MDHEN, CDR2 SYDVKM. The CDR3 length is 12 residues. The CDR3 DNA reads as TGTGCCAGCAGAGTGGGGAATGAAAAACTGTTTTTT. It is translated as CASRVGNEKLFF. The variable domain in full, with the rest retrieved from reference TRBV28 and TRBJ1-4, is DVKVTQSSRYLVKRTGEKVFLECVQDMDHENMFWYRQDPGLGLRLIYFSYDVKMKEKGDIPEGYSVSREKKERFSLILESASTNQTSMYLCASRVGNEKLFFGSGTQLSVL.

The gene calls are TRBV19 and TRBJ1-5; TRBD1 is a possible D gene (5 bases). This CDR3 is built from 15 residues. Per germline, CDR1 LNHDA and CDR2 SQIVND (reference sequence). With 4 bases removed from V and 0 bases from J, the gap between germline ends came to 10 bases. CDR3 residues: CASSKGRYSNQPQHF. The CDR3 nucleotides read TGTGCCAGTAGTAAGGGACGTTATAGCAATCAGCCCCAGCATTTT.

This clonotype was detected a few times. CDR3 amino acids: CASSQSGPETQYF. The CDR3 DNA reads TGTGCCAGCAGCCAAAGTGGACCGGAGACCCAGTACTTC. The chain has TRBV11-2 and TRBJ2-5; no reliable D call. The CDR3 spans 13 residues. V gave up 5 bases and J gave up 5 bases, with 12 bases separating them. Germline V gene sequence: CDR1 SGHAT, CDR2 FQNNGV. The full variable domain, with the rest looked up from reference TRBV11-2 and TRBJ2-5, is EAGVAQSPRYKIIEKRQSVAFWCNPISGHATLYWYQQILGQGPKLLIQFQNNGVVDDSQLPKDRFSAERLKGVDSTLKIQPAKLEDSAVYLCASSQSGPETQYFGPGTRLLVL.